This TCR beta chain was sequenced in a study of post-analysis software for immune sequencing data. For the study at large: As for disease course, relapsing-remitting, secondary progressive and progressive-relapsing multiple sclerosis were all included. Study findings and constraints: The five TRBV segments detected at higher frequency in patients than in controls included TRBV5-6, TRBV5-1 and TRBV20-1.

As concerns this clonotype: The antigen is undetermined.

TCR beta cDNA libraries had unique molecular identifiers. TCRdb independently ran MiXCR on the PCR reads; one entry per CDR3 protein. The sample shows more than 500,000 distinct CDR3 sequences, 34% of them seen only once. The length of the CDR3 is 13 residues. V was cut by 0 bases and J by 5 bases, with 9 bases left in between. The germline V gene has CDR1 SGHRS and CDR2 YFSETQ. The sample taken for sequencing was blood. The source is a girl under 18 with multiple sclerosis. V gene TRBV5-1 combines with J gene TRBJ2-7, with D perhaps TRBD1 (5 bases). This CDR3 reads CASSLDRLNEQYF. The CDR3 DNA is TGCGCCAGCAGCTTGGACAGGCTCAACGAGCAGTACTTC.